This T cell receptor (beta chain) is from a study of PD-1 blockade in classical Hodgkin lymphoma. Study outcomes and limitations: The diversity seen at baseline in complete responders resembled that of newly diagnosed patients. Why repertoires differed is undefined; disease activity or prior therapy possibly contributed.

This clone was seen once. Its antigen remains unknown. There are 13 residues in the CDR3. Trimming removed 3 bases from V and 3 bases from J, with 7 bases in between. Per the germline V gene, CDR1 is SGDLS and CDR2 is YYNGEE. Each patient experienced a relapse that followed autologous stem cell transplantation, and brentuximab vedotin exposure varied. Generated by immunoSEQ multiplex PCR, the TCRdb table keeps only in-frame clones and is missing some. The table has some 100,000 clones, about 89% seen once. This chain uses TRBV9 with TRBJ1-3, with a weak D call TRBD1 (5 bases). The receptor's source is a human donor with classical Hodgkin lymphoma. Sample: peripheral blood mononuclear cells (PBMCs), taken before the second cycle of nivolumab. CDR3 nucleotide sequence: TGTGCCAGCAGCGCAGGGTTTGGAAACACCATATATTTT. Its translation: CASSAGFGNTIYF.